What follows is one T cell receptor (beta chain) and its context. This specimen belongs to a study of T cells after yellow fever vaccination. TCRdb used MiXCR to reprocess the 5' RACE reads, holding one entry per CDR3 protein. Among some 600,000 distinct CDR3 sequences, around a sixth were seen once, and the ten largest hold 15% to 20%. Germline V gene sequence: CDR1 SGHRS, CDR2 YFSETQ. The V gene end was trimmed by 4 bases and the J gene end by 6 bases; junction bases not matched to a gene: 10. This CDR3 has 14 residues. The chain recombines TRBV5-1 with TRBJ2-7; 7 bases are a match to TRBD1. The sequencing used PBMCs, collected 5 days after the first yellow fever vaccination. The sequence derives from a man aged 18 to 29 who received the YFV17D yellow fever vaccine. The CDR3 DNA is TGCGCCAGCAGCCCTTCGACAGGGAAGAGCGAGCAGTACTTC. This gives the protein CASSPSTGKSEQYF.